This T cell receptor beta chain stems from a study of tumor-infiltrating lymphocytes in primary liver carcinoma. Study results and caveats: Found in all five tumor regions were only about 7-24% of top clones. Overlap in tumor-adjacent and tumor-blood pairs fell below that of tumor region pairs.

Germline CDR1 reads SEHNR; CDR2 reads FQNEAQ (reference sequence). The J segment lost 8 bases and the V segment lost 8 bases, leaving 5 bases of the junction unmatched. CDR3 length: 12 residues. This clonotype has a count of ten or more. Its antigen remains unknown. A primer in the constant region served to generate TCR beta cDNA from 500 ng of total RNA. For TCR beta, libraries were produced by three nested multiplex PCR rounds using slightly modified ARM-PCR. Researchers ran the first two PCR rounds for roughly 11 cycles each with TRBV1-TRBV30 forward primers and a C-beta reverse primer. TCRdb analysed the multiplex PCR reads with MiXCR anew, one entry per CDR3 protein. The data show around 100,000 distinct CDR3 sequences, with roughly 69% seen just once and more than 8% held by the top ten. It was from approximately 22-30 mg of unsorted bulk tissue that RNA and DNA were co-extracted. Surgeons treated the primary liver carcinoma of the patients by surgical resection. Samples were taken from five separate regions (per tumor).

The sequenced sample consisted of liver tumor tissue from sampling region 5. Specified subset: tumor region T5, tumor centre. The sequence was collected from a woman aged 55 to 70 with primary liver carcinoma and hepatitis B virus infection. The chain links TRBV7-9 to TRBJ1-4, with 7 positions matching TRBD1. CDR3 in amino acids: CASGRGQEKLFF. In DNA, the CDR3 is TGTGCCAGCGGTAGGGGACAGGAAAAACTGTTTTTT.